The clone carrying this T cell receptor beta chain has more than one count but fewer than ten. Each CDR3 protein gets one entry after TCRdb re-called the PCR reads with MiXCR. The data show about 640,000 distinct CDR3 sequences, about 20% seen once. These data are taken from a study of molecular identifiers for immune sequencing clone quantification. This CDR3 has 16 residues. Deletions cut 5 bases from V and 3 bases from J, with 16 bases between. The germline V gene has CDR1 SGHVS and CDR2 FNYEAQ. Sequencing used naive CD8+ T cells from blood, with Jurkat cell RNA spiked in. Stated subset: FACS-sorted CD8+CD4-CCR7+CD45RA+ naive T cells. The clonotype was recovered from a human donor in good health. Some libraries in this study had Jurkat cell RNA spiked in. The chain employs TRBV7-6 and TRBJ2-2; D might be TRBD1 or TRBD2, each matching 7 bases. CDR3: CASSPGGGAYTGELFF. The CDR3, as DNA: TGTGCCAGCAGCCCAGGGGGGGGCGCGTACACCGGGGAGCTGTTTTTT.